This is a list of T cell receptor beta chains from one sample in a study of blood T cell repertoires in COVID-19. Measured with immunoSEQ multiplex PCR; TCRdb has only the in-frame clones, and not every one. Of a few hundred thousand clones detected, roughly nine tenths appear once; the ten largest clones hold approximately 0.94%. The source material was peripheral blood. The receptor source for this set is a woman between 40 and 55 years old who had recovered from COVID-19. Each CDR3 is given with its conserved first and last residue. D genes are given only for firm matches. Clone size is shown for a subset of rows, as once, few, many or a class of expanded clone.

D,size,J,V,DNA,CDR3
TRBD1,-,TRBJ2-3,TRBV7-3,TGTGCCAGCAGCTTAGAGGGACAGGGGGATCATACGCAGTATTTT,CASSLEGQGDHTQYF
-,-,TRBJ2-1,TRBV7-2,TGTGCCAGCAGCCAAGGGGTTTGGCAGTTCTTC,CASSQGVWQFF
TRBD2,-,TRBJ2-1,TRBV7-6,TGTGCCAGCAGCTTAGAATCGCCAGCGGGAGGACACAATGAGCAGTTCTTC,CASSLESPAGGHNEQFF
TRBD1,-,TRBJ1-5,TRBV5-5,TGTGCCAGCAGCTCACAGGGGGACCAGCCCCAGCATTTT,CASSSQGDQPQHF
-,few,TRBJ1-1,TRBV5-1,TGCGCCAGCAGCGCCAGACATCAGGGGCTGAACACTGAAGCTTTCTTT,CASSARHQGLNTEAFF
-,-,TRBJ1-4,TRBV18,TGTGCCAGCTCACCACCGGAAGTAACAGGCCCGGGAACTAATGAAAAACTGTTTTTT,CASSPPEVTGPGTNEKLFF
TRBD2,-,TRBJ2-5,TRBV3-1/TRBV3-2,TGTGCCAGCAGCCAAATAGGGACTAGCCAAGAGACCCAGTACTTC,CASSQIGTSQETQYF
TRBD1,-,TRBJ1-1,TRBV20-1,TGCAGTGCTAGTCGAACAGGGGTTGAAGCTTTCTTT,CSASRTGVEAFF
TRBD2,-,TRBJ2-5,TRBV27,TGTGCCAGCAGTTTATTCGGGCTAGCGGGGCCCCAGGGGGAGACCCAGTACTTC,CASSLFGLAGPQGETQYF
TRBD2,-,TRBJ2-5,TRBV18,TGTGCCAGCTCACCAACTACTAGCGCGCAAGAGACCCAGTACTTC,CASSPTTSAQETQYF
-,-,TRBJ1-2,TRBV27,TGTGCCAGCAGTTTAACCTCAGGAAATTACTATGGCTACACCTTC,CASSLTSGNYYGYTF
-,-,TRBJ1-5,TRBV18,TGTGCCAGCTCCGCGGAAGGGGGCAATCAGCCCCAGCATTTT,CASSAEGGNQPQHF
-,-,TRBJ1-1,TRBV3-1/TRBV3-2,TGTGCCAGCAGCCAGGTGGGAGGGTCAAAAGCTTTCTTT,CASSQVGGSKAFF
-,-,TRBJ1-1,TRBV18,TGTGCCAGCTCCCCTACGGGGTCCCTGCGGGACACTGAAGCTTTCTTT,CASSPTGSLRDTEAFF